This T cell receptor (beta chain) came from a study of blood T cell repertoires in COVID-19. Study context: Material from acute and convalescent COVID-19 was sourced from the United States, Italy and Spain.

Using immunoSEQ multiplex PCR, the repertoire was profiled, and TCRdb retains in-frame clones only, with some absent. The sample lists over 25,000 clones, 85% to 90% occurring once. This receptor was taken from a man in his sixties with acute or convalescent COVID-19. The sample consisted of peripheral blood.

DNA for the CDR3: TGTGCCAGCAGTTTATGGGGGACAGGGGACGGGATCTCGCAGTACTTC. Residues: CASSLWGTGDGISQYF. This chain joins TRBV28 and TRBJ2-7; 10 bases fit TRBD1. The CDR3 covers 16 residues. Germline CDR1 is MDHEN and CDR2 is SYDVKM. V lost 0 bases to trimming and J lost 9 bases; unmatched junction nucleotides: 11.